The 7 T cell receptor beta chains below come from one sample, sequenced in a study of cytomegalovirus exposure and HLA in healthy donors (dated by TCRdb to 2016 to 2017). The receptor library was made with the immunoSEQ multiplex PCR assay. A mixture of 60 forward primers for TCR Vbeta segments and 13 reverse primers for TCR Jbeta segments was used in the multiplex PCR. TCRdb took over this immuneACCESS table, retaining in-frame rearrangements with V and J assigned. Such tables are incomplete; in checked studies, under half of the missing clones stem from an unresolved V gene, and the remainder is unexplained. The sample table holds roughly 80,000 clones, of which 70% to 85% were seen once. Jointly, the top ten make up under 3.5% of the sample. The source material was PBMCs. Receptors were obtained from a man aged 45-60 years in good health and CMV-seropositive.

J is TRBJ2-5 and V is TRBV5-6, with 7 bases lining up with TRBD2. The CDR3 is 16 residues long. With 2 bases clipped from V and 0 bases from J, the junction kept 7 bases outside the gene matches. Germline V gives CDR1 SGHDT, CDR2 YYEEEE. The DNA for the CDR3 is TGTGCCAGCAGCTTACCGCCTAGCGGAGACCAAGAGACCCAGTACTTC. This codes for CASSLPPSGDQETQYF.

This sequence joins TRBV9 and TRBJ2-1, with a possible D match to TRBD2 (5 bases). This CDR3 is 15 amino acids long. The V gene's germline CDR1 is SGDLS and CDR2 YYNGEE. V was pared by 0 bases and J by 5 bases, with 12 bases between. The CDR3 protein is CASSVAGSLHNEQFF. The CDR3 region has the DNA TGTGCCAGCAGCGTAGCGGGGAGCCTCCACAATGAGCAGTTCTTC. The full variable domain, with the rest looked up from reference TRBV9 and TRBJ2-1, is DSGVTQTPKHLITATGQRVTLRCSPRSGDLSVYWYQQSLDQGLQFLIQYYNGEERAKGNILERFSAQQFPDLHSELNLSSLELGDSALYFCASSVAGSLHNEQFFGPGTRLTVL.

V and J are TRBV7-3 and TRBJ2-3; D might be TRBD2 (6 bases). V lost 3 bases and J lost 3, with 10 bases in between. Germline V lookup: CDR1 SGHTA, CDR2 FQGTGA. The CDR3 contains 14 residues. The CDR3 reads CASSFSGGTDTQYF. The CDR3 coding sequence is TGTGCCAGCAGCTTCAGTGGGGGGACAGATACGCAGTATTTT. The whole variable domain, remainder taken from reference TRBV7-3 and TRBJ2-3, is GAGVSQTPSNKVTEKGKYVELRCDPISGHTALYWYRQSLGQGPEFLIYFQGTGAADDSGLPNDRFFAVRPEGSVSTLKIQRTERGDSAVYLCASSFSGGTDTQYFGPGTRLTVL.

The chain recombines TRBV7-2 with TRBJ2-7; TRBD2 matches at 8 bases. J lost 1 base, V lost 11 bases, and 7 bases had no gene match. Germline V gives CDR1 SGHTA, CDR2 FQGNSA. The CDR3 sequence is 13 residues long. CDR3 sequence (DNA): TGTGCCGTTTCGACGGGAGGGTCCTACGAGCAGTACTTC. Translated, it gives CAVSTGGSYEQYF.

The chain links TRBV5-1 to TRBJ1-5; 8 bases fit TRBD1. The germline CDR1 and CDR2 sequences are SGHRS and YFSETQ. This CDR3 region has 18 residues. Unmatched junction bases numbered 18, after V lost 4 bases and J lost 6 bases. The CDR3 DNA follows: TGCGCCAGCAGCCCTTCCCCAGGGGGCGCAGGGGTTGGTCAGCCCCAGCATTTT. It translates to CASSPSPGGAGVGQPQHF.

This clone was seen only a few times. The rearrangement joins TRBV9 to TRBJ2-1; TRBD2 matches at 9 bases. J gave up 6 bases and V 1 base, and 5 bases lay outside the gene matches. Germline CDR1 SGDLS, CDR2 YYNGEE. The CDR3 is made up of 15 amino acids. The CDR3 coding sequence is TGTGCCAGCAGCGTACAGCCGGGACTAGCCAATGAGCAGTTCTTC. Translating it yields CASSVQPGLANEQFF.

This clone has only a few counts. V usage is TRBV19 and J usage is TRBJ1-1; no definite D call. Looked up from germline, CDR1 is LNHDA and CDR2 is SQIVND (reference sequence). This CDR3 is 13 amino acids long. V dropped 9 bases and J dropped 1 base, with 12 bases sitting between them. The CDR3 bases are TGTGCCAGCGAGATTCCGGGGAACACTGAAGCTTTCTTT. It specifies CASEIPGNTEAFF. The full variable domain, its missing parts supplied by reference TRBV19 and TRBJ1-1, is DGGITQSPKYLFRKEGQNVTLSCEQNLNHDAMYWYRQDPGQGLRLIYYSQIVNDFQKGDIAEGYSVSREKKESFPLTVTSAQKNPTAFYLCASEIPGNTEAFFGQGTRLTVV.